This T cell receptor beta chain comes out of a study of shared clonotypes between healthy human individuals. Germline-derived CDR1 and CDR2 are SGHAT and FQNNGV. The CDR3 has 13 amino acids. The V and J ends lost 5 bases and 2 bases respectively, with 10 bases between them. Clones were sequenced by immunoSEQ multiplex PCR, and TCRdb holds only the in-frame ones, with some missing. Of about 1.4 million clones detected, 95% to 97% appear once; the ten largest clones hold approximately 1.1%. V and J are TRBV11-2 and TRBJ2-7; no reliable D call. This sequence originates from a man between 25 and 39 years old in good health. The sequenced sample was naive CD4+ T cells sorted from blood. Sample subset: CD45RA+ positively selected. The CDR3 nucleotides read TGTGCCAGCAGCCGACCAACCACCTACGAGCAGTACTTC. Its translation is CASSRPTTYEQYF.